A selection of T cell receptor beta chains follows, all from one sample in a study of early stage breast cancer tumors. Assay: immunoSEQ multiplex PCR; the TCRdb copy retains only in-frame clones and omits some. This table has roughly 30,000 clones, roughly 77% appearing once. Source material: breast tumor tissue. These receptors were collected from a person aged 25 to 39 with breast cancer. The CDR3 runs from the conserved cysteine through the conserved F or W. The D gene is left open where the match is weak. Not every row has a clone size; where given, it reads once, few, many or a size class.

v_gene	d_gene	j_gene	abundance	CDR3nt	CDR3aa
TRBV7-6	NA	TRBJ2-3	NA	TGTGCCAGCAGCTTAGCGGGAAAGTCAGGAGATACGCAGTATTTT	CASSLAGKSGDTQYF
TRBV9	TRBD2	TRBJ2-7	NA	TGTGCCAGCAGCTTTGGGACTAGCTACTCCTACGAGCAGTACTTC	CASSFGTSYSYEQYF
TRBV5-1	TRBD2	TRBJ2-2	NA	TGCGCCAGCAGCTTGGGTCTAGCGGGAGGGCGAACCGGGGAGCTGTTTTTT	CASSLGLAGGRTGELFF
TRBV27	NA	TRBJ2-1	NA	TGTGCCAGCAGTTCCTCCCTTGAGCAGTTCTTC	CASSSSLEQFF
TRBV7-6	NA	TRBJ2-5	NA	TGTGCCAGCAGCTTGGTGGGGGAAGAGACCCAGTACTTC	CASSLVGEETQYF
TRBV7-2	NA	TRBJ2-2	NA	TGTGCCAGCAGACCGAATTCCGGGGAGCTGTTTTTT	CASRPNSGELFF
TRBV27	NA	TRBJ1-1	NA	TGTGCCAGCAGTTTTGTGGTGAACACTGAAGCTTTCTTT	CASSFVVNTEAFF
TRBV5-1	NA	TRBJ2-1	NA	TGCGCCAGCAGCTTGATCGATGAGCAGTTCTTC	CASSLIDEQFF
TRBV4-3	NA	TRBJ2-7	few	TGCGCCAGCAGCCAAGATATAACAGGCTCCTACGAGCAGTACTTC	CASSQDITGSYEQYF
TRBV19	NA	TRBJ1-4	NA	TGTGCCAGTAGTCCACCGGGACGGTTTAATGAAAACCTGTTTTTT	CASSPPGRFNENLFF